These 32 T cell receptor beta chains originate from one sample sequenced in a study of blood T cell repertoires in COVID-19. TCRdb keeps only in-frame clones here, not all; method: immunoSEQ multiplex PCR. The sample carries fewer than 140,000 clones, 71% recorded once. The sample comprised peripheral blood. The source of these receptors is a human donor with acute or convalescent COVID-19. The donor label of this sample is uncertain.

The chain is built from TRBV6-5 and TRBJ2-3; 7 nucleotides match TRBD2. Germline-derived CDR1 and CDR2 are MNHEY and SVGAGI. V was clipped by 2 bases and J by 0 bases; unmatched bases: 2. This CDR3 is 15 amino acids long. CDR3 in amino acids: CASSYRAGSTDTQYF. The DNA for the CDR3 is TGTGCCAGCAGTTACCGAGCGGGGAGCACAGATACGCAGTATTTT.

In its sample, this clone was seen once. J is TRBJ2-7 and V is TRBV27; the match to TRBD2 covers 7 bases. Germline CDR1 reads MNHEY; CDR2 reads SMNVEV (reference sequence). The CDR3 loop spans 14 amino acids. Trimming removed 4 bases from V and 2 bases from J; junction bases left unmatched: 5. The CDR3 protein is CASSSGGGTYEQYF. DNA of the CDR3: TGTGCCAGCAGTTCGGGGGGTGGAACCTACGAGCAGTACTTC.

This clone appeared a few times. This chain connects TRBV21-1 to TRBJ1-1; TRBD1 reflects the table's D call only, with no check against the DNA. TRBV21-1 counts as a pseudogene. This CDR3 comprises 15 residues. Here the CDR3 reads CASSTWTRTNTEAFF. Here the CDR3 DNA reads TGTGCCAGCAGCACCTGGACAAGGACGAACACTGAAGCTTTCTTT.

The chain combines TRBV28 with TRBJ1-2; 9 bases match TRBD1. The junction had 12 bases not matched to a gene; V was cut back by 6 bases and J by 7 bases. Germline CDR1 is MDHEN and CDR2 is SYDVKM. The CDR3 is made up of 15 amino acids. CDR3 sequence reads: CASSRQGGALSGYTF. The CDR3 region has the DNA TGTGCCAGCAGCAGACAGGGGGGGGCTTTGAGTGGCTACACCTTC.

This clone was observed a few times. CDR3 bases: TGTGCCAGAAGCCGAGAATATGCTGGACAGGAGGCCTACGAGCAGTACTTC. It yields the protein CARSREYAGQEAYEQYF. The chain is built from TRBV5-3 and TRBJ2-7, with 7 bases lining up with TRBD1. TRBV5-3 has ORF status, its function being uncertain. CDR3 length equals 17 residues. The V segment lost 4 bases and the J segment 2 bases; nucleotides outside the gene matches: 15.

The J gene is TRBJ2-1, the V gene TRBV7-3; TRBD2 agrees at 12 bases. The germline CDR1 and CDR2 sequences are SGHTA and FQGTGA. J lost 9 bases, V lost 1 base, and 13 bases had no gene match. The CDR3 spans 18 residues. The DNA of the CDR3 is TGTGCCAGCAGCTTAATTTCGCCTAGCGGGGGGGCTGGAGGTGAGCAGTTCTTC. Protein product: CASSLISPSGGAGGEQFF.

This clone showed up just once. The V call is TRBV4-2, the J call TRBJ2-1; possibly TRBD2 for D (6 bases). V lost 1 base and J lost 2, with 12 bases in between. This CDR3 comprises 16 residues. Germline V lookup: CDR1 LGHNA, CDR2 YNFKEQ. CDR3 sequence (DNA): TGTGCCAGCAGCCAAGGTTTTAGCGGAGCCTACAATGAGCAGTTCTTC. Amino acid sequence: CASSQGFSGAYNEQFF.

The chain is built from TRBV5-1 and TRBJ1-4; 7 bases match TRBD1. Germline values: CDR1 SGHRS, CDR2 YFSETQ. This CDR3 comprises 15 residues. Unmatched junction bases numbered 10, after V lost 4 bases and J lost 7 bases. CDR3 region: CASSIDRAWGEKLFF. CDR3 in DNA: TGCGCCAGCAGCATCGACAGGGCCTGGGGTGAAAAACTGTTTTTT.

In its sample, this clone was seen once. The chain employs TRBV29-1 and TRBJ2-3; TRBD1 matches at 7 bases. The CDR3 contains 14 residues. CDR1 SQVTM and CDR2 ANQGSEA come from the germline V gene. V shed 5 bases and J 3 bases; nucleotides not matched to a gene: 8. The CDR3 nucleotides read TGCAGCGTTCTCCGACAGGGTCGGACAGATACGCAGTATTTT. Translating it yields CSVLRQGRTDTQYF.

With regard to this clone: No DNA is shown, since the ends of the CDR3 on it are uncertain; the CDR3 is the one TCRdb lists. The V gene is TRBV5-4, the J gene TRBJ1-2; the D call in the table, TRBD1, was not verified against the DNA. The CDR3 numbers 14 amino acids, ends counted. CDR1 and CDR2 from the germline V gene are SGHNT and YYREEE (reference sequence). CDR3 amino acids: CASSPNVGTGASTF.

V is TRBV2 and J is TRBJ2-6; a weak D match, TRBD2 (5 bases). Germline CDR1 and CDR2: SNHLY and FYNNEI. This CDR3 is 15 amino acids long. V was clipped by 7 bases and J by 4 bases, with 14 bases between them. For the CDR3, the DNA is TGTGCCAGCACCGAAGACTACGGGGGGGCCAACGTCCTGACTTTC. It encodes CASTEDYGGANVLTF. Looking up the rest from reference TRBV2 and TRBJ2-6 gives the full variable domain: EPEVTQTPSHQVTQMGQEVILRCVPISNHLYFYWYRQILGQKVEFLVSFYNNEISEKSEIFDDQFSVERPDGSNFTLKIRSTKLEDSAMYFCASTEDYGGANVLTFGAGSRLTVL.

The chain combines TRBV6-1 with TRBJ1-5, with no clear D. This CDR3 is built from 15 residues. V was clipped by 4 bases and J by 0 bases, with 10 bases between them. CDR1 is MNHNS and CDR2 is SASEGT in the germline V gene. The CDR3 sequence: CASSGAYYSNQPQHF. Written as DNA, the CDR3 is TGTGCCAGCAGTGGAGCGTATTATAGCAATCAGCCCCAGCATTTT.

This chain links TRBV11-2 with TRBJ1-1, with TRBD1 matching over 7 bases. The germline V gene encodes CDR1 SGHAT and CDR2 FQNNGV. The CDR3 contains 14 residues. J lost 2 bases, V lost 4 bases, and 4 bases had no gene match. The CDR3 is CASSSDRTNTEAFF. The CDR3, as DNA: TGTGCCAGCAGCTCGGACAGGACTAACACTGAAGCTTTCTTT.

The J gene is TRBJ2-2, the V gene TRBV3-1 (or the pseudogene TRBV3-2); tentatively, D is TRBD1 (6 bases). V gave up 4 bases and J gave up 6 bases, with 9 bases separating them. CDR1 LGHDT and CDR2 YNNKEL come from the germline V gene (reference sequence). This CDR3 has 13 residues. CDR3 DNA sequence: TGTGCCAGCAGCCGCGCAGGGGCCGGGGAGCTGTTTTTT. Translation: CASSRAGAGELFF.

V is TRBV6-1 and J is TRBJ1-5; D is perhaps TRBD1 (5 bases). Per the germline V gene, CDR1 is MNHNS and CDR2 is SASEGT. The CDR3 totals 15 residues. V lost 3 bases and J 1 base, leaving 10 bases between the germline ends. The CDR3 nucleotides are TGTGCCAGCAGTGAGGGCAGGGCAAGCAATCAGCCCCAGCATTTT. It codes for CASSEGRASNQPQHF.

The rearrangement joins TRBV6-1 to TRBJ2-6; 8 bases map to TRBD1. Germline V CDR1 and CDR2: MNHNS, SASEGT. V lost 1 base to trimming and J lost 3 bases; unmatched junction nucleotides: 2. The CDR3 has 16 residues. The CDR3 reads CASSEGTGSGANVLTF. DNA for the CDR3: TGTGCCAGCAGTGAAGGGACAGGGAGTGGGGCCAACGTCCTGACTTTC.

The gene calls are TRBV19 and TRBJ1-1; TRBD1 matches at 8 bases. There are 11 residues in the CDR3. The germline V gene encodes CDR1 LNHDA and CDR2 SQIVND (reference sequence). The V and J ends lost 8 bases and 6 bases, in that order; junction bases with no gene match: 2. The CDR3 reads CASSTGAEAFF. In DNA form, the CDR3 reads TGTGCCAGTTCGACAGGGGCTGAAGCTTTCTTT.

This chain uses TRBV6-6 with TRBJ2-3, with 7 bases fitting TRBD2. CDR1 is MNHNY, CDR2 SVGAGI, per germline (reference sequence). V trimming: 4 bases; J trimming: 5 bases; junction bases outside the gene matches: 6. This CDR3 is 14 amino acids long. The CDR3 DNA reads as TGTGCCAGCAGTTGGCGGGGGTCCGGAGATACGCAGTATTTT. Protein: CASSWRGSGDTQYF.

The chain combines TRBV4-1 with TRBJ1-3; tentative D call: TRBD1 (6 bases). CDR3 length: 15 residues. The germline V gene has CDR1 MGHRA and CDR2 YSYEKL. Trimming stripped 4 bases from V and 4 bases from J, with 14 bases between. The DNA of the CDR3 is TGCGCCAGCAGCCCCGCAACAGGGCTCGGAAACACCATATATTTT. It yields the protein CASSPATGLGNTIYF.

The chain couples TRBV18 to TRBJ1-4, with D perhaps TRBD1 (5 bases). CDR1 is KGHSH, CDR2 LQKENI, per germline. This CDR3 has 13 amino acids. The germline V and J ends were trimmed by 3 bases and 5 bases, with 7 bases remaining between them. The CDR3 DNA follows: TGTGCCAGCTCACCGCGGGGGAATGAAAAACTGTTTTTT. Translation: CASSPRGNEKLFF.

This chain joins TRBV5-5 and TRBJ1-5; 9 nucleotides line up with TRBD1. Looked up from germline, CDR1 is SGHKS and CDR2 is YYEKEE (reference sequence). CDR3 length: 17 amino acids. Unmatched junction bases numbered 10, after V lost 2 bases and J lost 4 bases. CDR3 in DNA: TGTGCCAGCAGCTTTGGGGCGACAGGGGGATCTAATCAGCCCCAGCATTTT. Translating gives CASSFGATGGSNQPQHF.

The chain couples TRBV3-1 (or the pseudogene TRBV3-2) to TRBJ1-1, with a tentative D call TRBD1 (5 bases). Germline CDR1 and CDR2: LGHDT and YNNKEL (reference sequence). V was cut by 0 bases and J by 1 base, with 9 bases left in between. CDR3 length equals 15 residues. This CDR3 is CASSQDRTGNTEAFF. In nucleotides, the CDR3 is TGTGCCAGCAGCCAAGATCGTACAGGGAACACTGAAGCTTTCTTT.

This clone was observed once. The V call is TRBV5-1, the J call TRBJ1-3, with 9 bases matching TRBD1. Germline V gene sequence: CDR1 SGHRS, CDR2 YFSETQ. This CDR3 is 16 amino acids long. With 4 bases clipped from V and 4 bases from J, the junction kept 9 bases outside the gene matches. This CDR3 is CASSPTAGTGGNTIYF. For the CDR3, the DNA is TGCGCCAGCAGCCCAACGGCCGGGACAGGGGGAAACACCATATATTTT.

This clone was seen a single time. The gene calls are TRBV20-1 and TRBJ2-5, with 11 bases identical to TRBD2. Per the germline V gene, CDR1 is DFQATT and CDR2 is SNEGSKA (reference sequence). V shed 3 bases, J shed 9 bases, and the junction held 6 bases outside the gene matches. The CDR3 sequence is 13 residues long. CDR3 DNA: TGCAGTGCTAGTTTGGGACTAGCGGTGCCCCAGTACTTC. Its translation: CSASLGLAVPQYF.

In its sample, this clone was seen once. This sequence joins TRBV27 and TRBJ2-7; 10 nucleotides agree with TRBD1. Trimming removed 6 bases from V and 5 bases from J; junction bases left unmatched: 4. The CDR3 has 13 residues. In germline, CDR1 is MNHEY, CDR2 SMNVEV (reference sequence). CDR3 nucleotides: TGTGCCAGCAGAAGACAGGGGGCCAACGAGCAGTACGTC. It yields the protein CASRRQGANEQYV.

The J gene is TRBJ2-1, the V gene TRBV6-2 or TRBV6-3; TRBD1 matches at 7 bases. Germline assignment: CDR1 MNHEY and CDR2 SVGEGT. Trimming took 5 bases from V and 3 from J; bases not matched to a gene: 4. There are 14 residues in the CDR3. The CDR3 region is CASSRRDSYNEQFF. CDR3 DNA: TGTGCCAGCAGTCGCCGGGACAGCTACAATGAGCAGTTCTTC.

This chain joins TRBV5-1 and TRBJ2-1; 12 nucleotides agree with TRBD2. The germline V gene encodes CDR1 SGHRS and CDR2 YFSETQ. This CDR3 region has 16 residues. V was clipped by 5 bases and J by 2 bases; unmatched bases: 5. The CDR3 DNA follows: TGCGCCAGCAGTTCTAGCGGGGGGGCCCCCTACAATGAGCAGTTCTTC. Translated, it gives CASSSSGGAPYNEQFF.

The CDR3 is CASSHESSSGNTIYF. The CDR3 DNA sequence: TGCGCCAGCAGCCACGAAAGCTCCTCTGGAAACACCATATATTTT. The chain joins TRBV4-1 to TRBJ1-3; no reliable D call. The CDR3 length is 15 residues. CDR1 MGHRA and CDR2 YSYEKL come from the germline V gene. Trimming removed 3 bases from V and 0 bases from J, with 9 bases in between.

This chain's CDR3 is CASSKWTGGDEKLFF. DNA for the CDR3: TGCGCCAGCAGCAAATGGACAGGGGGCGATGAAAAACTGTTTTTT. V is TRBV5-1 and J is TRBJ1-4, with TRBD1 identical over 11 bases. CDR1 and CDR2 from the germline V gene are SGHRS and YFSETQ. The CDR3 loop spans 15 amino acids. J gave up 6 bases and V 4 bases, and 5 bases lay outside the gene matches. Full variable domain (rest looked up from reference TRBV5-1 and TRBJ1-4): KAGVTQTPRYLIKTRGQQVTLSCSPISGHRSVSWYQQTPGQGLQFLFEYFSETQRNKGNFPGRFSGRQFSNSRSEMNVSTLELGDSALYLCASSKWTGGDEKLFFGSGTQLSVL.

Remarks on this clone: Mismatch with germline at one junction end may stem from a read error. V is TRBV6-4 and J is TRBJ2-7; D is possibly TRBD1 (6 bases). Germline CDR1 reads MRHNA; CDR2 reads SNTAGT. This CDR3 region has 13 residues. The CDR3 DNA sequence: TGTGCCAGCAGTGACCGCCCCGGGACACCTCTCCACTTC. Translated: CASSDRPGTPLHF.

The chain carries TRBV6-6 and TRBJ1-1; TRBD1 might be the D (5 bases). The CDR3 is 12 amino acids. Deletions cut 10 bases from V and 2 bases from J, with 11 bases between. Looked up from germline, CDR1 is MNHNY and CDR2 is SVGAGI (reference sequence). The chain's CDR3 is CATRGGNTEAFF. In DNA form, the CDR3 reads TGTGCCACCCGGGGGGGAAACACTGAAGCTTTCTTT.

The V call is TRBV7-2, the J call TRBJ2-1; D gene ambiguous. V gave up 0 bases and J gave up 10 bases, with 4 bases separating them. The CDR3 loop spans 11 amino acids. Per the germline V gene, CDR1 is SGHTA and CDR2 is FQGNSA. In DNA form, the CDR3 reads TGTGCCAGCAGCTTAGCGTTAGAGCAGTTCTTC. Encoded protein: CASSLALEQFF.